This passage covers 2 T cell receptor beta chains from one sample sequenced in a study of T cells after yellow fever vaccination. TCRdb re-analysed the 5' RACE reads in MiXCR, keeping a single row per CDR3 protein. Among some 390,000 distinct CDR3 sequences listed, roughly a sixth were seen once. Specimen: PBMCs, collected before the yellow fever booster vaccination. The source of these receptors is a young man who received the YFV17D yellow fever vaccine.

CDR3 in amino acids: CASSRSSGTGVYNEQFF. As DNA, the CDR3 is TGCGCCAGCAGCCGATCCTCCGGGACAGGGGTCTACAATGAGCAGTTCTTC. The rearrangement links TRBV4-1 to TRBJ2-1; 10 nucleotides align to TRBD1. The junction had 9 bases not matched to a gene; V was cut back by 4 bases and J by 3 bases. The CDR3 spans 17 residues. Germline CDR1 reads MGHRA; CDR2 reads YSYEKL.

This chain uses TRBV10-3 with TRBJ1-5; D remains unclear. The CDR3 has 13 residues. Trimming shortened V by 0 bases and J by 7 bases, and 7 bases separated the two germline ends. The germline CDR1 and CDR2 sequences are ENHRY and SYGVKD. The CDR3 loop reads CAISESGPQPQHF. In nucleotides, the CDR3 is TGTGCCATCAGTGAGTCTGGACCCCAGCCCCAGCATTTT.